Listed below are T cell receptor beta chains from one sample, sequenced in a study of cytomegalovirus exposure and HLA in healthy donors. Sequencing used immunoSEQ multiplex PCR; TCRdb keeps in-frame clones, though not all of them. Of fewer than 250,000 clones listed, 70% to 90% are singletons. The sequencing sample was made of PBMCs. These receptors came from a young woman in good health and CMV-seronegative. CDR3s include the opening cysteine and the closing phenylalanine or tryptophan. Fields, in order: D gene, clone size, J gene, V gene, CDR3 DNA, CDR3 protein. D genes are given only for firm matches. Rows may omit the clone size; those that give it use once, few, many or a size class.

D gene: TRBD1; clone size: once; J gene: TRBJ1-2; V gene: TRBV18; CDR3 DNA: TGTGCCAGCTCGAAGGGACAGGAGGGCTATGGCTACACCTTC; CDR3 protein: CASSKGQEGYGYTF
D gene: NA; clone size: NA; J gene: TRBJ1-1; V gene: TRBV7-9; CDR3 DNA: TGTGCCAGCAGCCTGACAAGGTCGAACACTGAAGCTTTCTTT; CDR3 protein: CASSLTRSNTEAFF
D gene: NA; clone size: NA; J gene: TRBJ2-2; V gene: TRBV6-5; CDR3 DNA: TGTGCCAGCAGTCCCCCGGGTTCCGGCGACGGGGAGCTGTTTTTT; CDR3 protein: CASSPPGSGDGELFF
D gene: TRBD1; clone size: NA; J gene: TRBJ2-5; V gene: TRBV7-2; CDR3 DNA: TGTGCCAGCAGCTGGGATCGGACAGGGGGCTGGGGGCAAGAGACCCAGTACTTC; CDR3 protein: CASSWDRTGGWGQETQYF
D gene: NA; clone size: NA; J gene: TRBJ1-5; V gene: TRBV4-1; CDR3 DNA: TGCGCCAGCAGCCAAGATTATGTAACAGGGTATCAGCCCCAGCATTTT; CDR3 protein: CASSQDYVTGYQPQHF
D gene: NA; clone size: NA; J gene: TRBJ1-3; V gene: TRBV6-1; CDR3 DNA: TGTGCCAGCAGTGAGAGGGGGTCAACCGGACCTGGAAACACCATATATTTT; CDR3 protein: CASSERGSTGPGNTIYF
D gene: NA; clone size: few; J gene: TRBJ1-4; V gene: TRBV6-6; CDR3 DNA: TGTGCCAGCAGTTACCTTCTATTGACAGGTCCTGAAAAACTGTTTTTT; CDR3 protein: CASSYLLLTGPEKLFF
D gene: NA; clone size: NA; J gene: TRBJ1-4; V gene: TRBV7-9; CDR3 DNA: TGTGCCAGCAGCTTAGGGACAGACGGAACTAATGAAAAACTGTTTTTT; CDR3 protein: CASSLGTDGTNEKLFF
D gene: NA; clone size: NA; J gene: TRBJ2-7; V gene: TRBV7-9; CDR3 DNA: TGTGCCAGCAGTCAAAAATGGGGGGTGGCCTACGAGCAGTACTTC; CDR3 protein: CASSQKWGVAYEQYF
D gene: NA; clone size: NA; J gene: TRBJ2-7; V gene: TRBV6-5; CDR3 DNA: TGTGCCACCTCACCAAGGCGGAACAGGGACTACGAGCAGTACTTC; CDR3 protein: CATSPRRNRDYEQYF
D gene: NA; clone size: NA; J gene: TRBJ1-1; V gene: TRBV30; CDR3 DNA: TGTGCCTGGAGTGTGGGAGGGTGGGACACTGAAGCTTTCTTT; CDR3 protein: CAWSVGGWDTEAFF
D gene: NA; clone size: once; J gene: TRBJ2-7; V gene: TRBV6-1; CDR3 DNA: TGTGCCAGCAGTGAGTGGAGTACCTACTCCTACGAGCAGTACTTC; CDR3 protein: CASSEWSTYSYEQYF
D gene: NA; clone size: few; J gene: TRBJ1-1; V gene: TRBV28; CDR3 DNA: TGTGCCAGCAGTCGAACAGGGTCGATGAACACTGAAGCTTTCTTT; CDR3 protein: CASSRTGSMNTEAFF
D gene: NA; clone size: NA; J gene: TRBJ2-1; V gene: TRBV7-9; CDR3 DNA: TGTGCCAGCCCCCTCGGGAGAATAGACAATGAGCAGTTCTTC; CDR3 protein: CASPLGRIDNEQFF
D gene: TRBD2; clone size: NA; J gene: TRBJ2-6; V gene: TRBV7-9; CDR3 DNA: TGTGCCAGCAGCGATAGTTACCGGGGGGGAACTGGGGCCAACGTCCTGACTTTC; CDR3 protein: CASSDSYRGGTGANVLTF
D gene: TRBD1; clone size: NA; J gene: TRBJ2-7; V gene: TRBV4-1; CDR3 DNA: TGCGCCAGCAGCCAGAGGAGTCCGGGACAGGGCTCCGAGCAGTACTTC; CDR3 protein: CASSQRSPGQGSEQYF
D gene: TRBD1; clone size: once; J gene: TRBJ1-1; V gene: TRBV7-9; CDR3 DNA: TGTGCCAGCAGCTTACGTGAGGGGGCCACTGAAGCTTTCTTT; CDR3 protein: CASSLREGATEAFF
D gene: TRBD1; clone size: NA; J gene: TRBJ2-1; V gene: TRBV2; CDR3 DNA: TGTGCCAGCACTGCCGGGACAGCCTACTACAATGAGCAGTTCTTC; CDR3 protein: CASTAGTAYYNEQFF
D gene: TRBD1; clone size: NA; J gene: TRBJ1-4; V gene: TRBV12-5; CDR3 DNA: TGTGCTAGTGGTTTGGTACCCGCCGACAGGGCCAAAAATGAAAAACTGTTTTTT; CDR3 protein: CASGLVPADRAKNEKLFF
D gene: NA; clone size: NA; J gene: TRBJ2-1; V gene: TRBV19; CDR3 DNA: TGTGCCAGTAGTCTCACCCCTTGGGGGGAGGAGGCTATGTATGAGCAGTTCTTC; CDR3 protein: CASSLTPWGEEAMYEQFF
D gene: NA; clone size: once; J gene: TRBJ2-3; V gene: TRBV5-1; CDR3 DNA: TGCGCCAGCTGTCGGGACTCTAGCACAGATACGCAGTATTTT; CDR3 protein: CASCRDSSTDTQYF
D gene: NA; clone size: NA; J gene: TRBJ2-1; V gene: TRBV29-1; CDR3 DNA: TGCAGCGTTGATTCCCTGAGTACTTTATCTACGAATGAGCAGTTCTTC; CDR3 protein: CSVDSLSTLSTNEQFF
D gene: NA; clone size: NA; J gene: TRBJ2-7; V gene: TRBV5-1; CDR3 DNA: TGCGCCAGCAGCATAACAGGGTCCTACGAGCAGTACTTC; CDR3 protein: CASSITGSYEQYF
D gene: TRBD2; clone size: NA; J gene: TRBJ2-1; V gene: TRBV11-2; CDR3 DNA: TGTGCCAGCCACACTAGCGGGAGGATTTACAATGAGCAGTTCTTC; CDR3 protein: CASHTSGRIYNEQFF
D gene: NA; clone size: NA; J gene: TRBJ1-6; V gene: TRBV19; CDR3 DNA: TGTGCCAGTCGCCGAACGGGCTCCTATAATTCACCCCTCCACTTT; CDR3 protein: CASRRTGSYNSPLHF
D gene: NA; clone size: NA; J gene: TRBJ2-7; V gene: TRBV19; CDR3 DNA: TGTGCCAGTAGTGGAGGCCCGGATCGCTACGAGCAGTACTTC; CDR3 protein: CASSGGPDRYEQYF
D gene: TRBD1; clone size: NA; J gene: TRBJ2-7; V gene: TRBV5-6; CDR3 DNA: TGTGCCAGCAGCTTGTTTGGGCAGGGGCCAGGGGGTTCAAACGAGCAGTACTTC; CDR3 protein: CASSLFGQGPGGSNEQYF
D gene: TRBD2; clone size: NA; J gene: TRBJ2-1; V gene: TRBV7-3; CDR3 DNA: TGTGCCAGCAGCTTAGTAAGGGCTAGCGGGGTCGGCGAGCAGTTCTTC; CDR3 protein: CASSLVRASGVGEQFF
D gene: TRBD2; clone size: NA; J gene: TRBJ2-3; V gene: TRBV28; CDR3 DNA: TGTGCCAGCAGTTTATTAGCGGGGGGGCCAGATACGCAGTATTTT; CDR3 protein: CASSLLAGGPDTQYF
D gene: NA; clone size: NA; J gene: TRBJ2-7; V gene: TRBV11-3; CDR3 DNA: TGTGCCAGCAGCCCATACCCGACCGTAGGGGTGAGGAACGAGCAGTACTTC; CDR3 protein: CASSPYPTVGVRNEQYF
D gene: NA; clone size: NA; J gene: TRBJ1-2; V gene: TRBV6-6; CDR3 DNA: TGTGCCAGCAGTTACCCTATGGCGGGCTATGGCTACACCTTC; CDR3 protein: CASSYPMAGYGYTF
D gene: TRBD2; clone size: few; J gene: TRBJ2-3; V gene: TRBV10-3; CDR3 DNA: TGTGCCATCAAGGCGGGGGGCACAGATACGCAGTATTTT; CDR3 protein: CAIKAGGTDTQYF
D gene: TRBD1; clone size: NA; J gene: TRBJ1-1; V gene: TRBV6-1; CDR3 DNA: TGTGCCAGCAGTTCCAAGACAGGGGCGGGTACTGAAGCTTTCTTT; CDR3 protein: CASSSKTGAGTEAFF
D gene: NA; clone size: NA; J gene: TRBJ1-1; V gene: TRBV15; CDR3 DNA: TGTGCCACCAGCAGAGCAGGGAAGAACACTGAAGCTTTCTTT; CDR3 protein: CATSRAGKNTEAFF
D gene: TRBD2; clone size: NA; J gene: TRBJ2-7; V gene: TRBV6-5; CDR3 DNA: TGTGCCAGCAGTTTCACAGCGGGGTCCACCTACGAGCAGTACTTC; CDR3 protein: CASSFTAGSTYEQYF